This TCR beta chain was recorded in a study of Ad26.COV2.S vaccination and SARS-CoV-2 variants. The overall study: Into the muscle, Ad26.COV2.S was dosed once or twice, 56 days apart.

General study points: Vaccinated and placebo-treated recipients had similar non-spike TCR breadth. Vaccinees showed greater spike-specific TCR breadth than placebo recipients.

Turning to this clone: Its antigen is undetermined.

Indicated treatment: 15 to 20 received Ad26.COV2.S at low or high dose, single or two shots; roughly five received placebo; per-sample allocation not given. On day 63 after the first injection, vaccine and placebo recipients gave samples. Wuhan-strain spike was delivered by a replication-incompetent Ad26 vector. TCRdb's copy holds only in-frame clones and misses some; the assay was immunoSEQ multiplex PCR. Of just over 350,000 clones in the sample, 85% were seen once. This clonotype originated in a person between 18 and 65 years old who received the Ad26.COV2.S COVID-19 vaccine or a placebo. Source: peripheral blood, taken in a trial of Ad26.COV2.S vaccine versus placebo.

Here the CDR3 DNA reads TGTGCCAGCAGCTTAGCCCCGGGACAGGGGGCGCTAGGTTTGAGTGAGCAGTTCTTC. Amino acids: CASSLAPGQGALGLSEQFF. This chain uses TRBV7-2 with TRBJ2-1; 12 nucleotides align to TRBD1. Germline values: CDR1 SGHTA, CDR2 FQGNSA. The V segment lost 0 bases and the J segment 9 bases; nucleotides outside the gene matches: 15. This CDR3 region has 19 residues.